Following are 13 T cell receptor beta chains from one sample sequenced in a study of cytomegalovirus exposure and HLA in healthy donors. Amplification used 60 Vbeta primers and 13 Jbeta primers. The assay was immunoSEQ multiplex PCR, and TCRdb's table has in-frame clones only and misses some. The data contain roughly 100,000 clones, 76% of them singletons. The sequencing sample was made of PBMCs. The receptor set was obtained from a young woman in good health and CMV-seropositive.

This clone was observed a single time. The J gene is TRBJ1-6, the V gene TRBV10-3, with unresolved D. Germline V lookup: CDR1 ENHRY, CDR2 SYGVKD. CDR3 length: 14 amino acids. Trimming removed 4 bases at V and 5 bases at J, with 9 bases between. The CDR3 is CAISGQNNNSPLHF. Here the CDR3 DNA reads TGTGCCATCAGTGGACAAAACAATAATTCACCCCTCCACTTT.

V gene TRBV2 combines with J gene TRBJ1-2; D not certain. The CDR3 length is 13 residues. V was trimmed by 2 bases and J by 6 bases, leaving 10 bases between them. Germline lookup yields CDR1 SNHLY and CDR2 FYNNEI. CDR3 sequence reads: CASSESVTHGYTF. In nucleotides, the CDR3 is TGTGCCAGCAGTGAAAGCGTTACCCATGGCTACACCTTC. The full variable domain, completed using reference TRBV2 and TRBJ1-2, is EPEVTQTPSHQVTQMGQEVILRCVPISNHLYFYWYRQILGQKVEFLVSFYNNEISEKSEIFDDQFSVERPDGSNFTLKIRSTKLEDSAMYFCASSESVTHGYTFGSGTRLTVV.

The V gene is TRBV4-1, the J gene TRBJ1-1; 8 bases agree with TRBD1. Germline V gene data show CDR1 as MGHRA and CDR2 as YSYEKL. The V segment lost 1 base and the J segment 2 bases; nucleotides outside the gene matches: 9. The CDR3 runs 17 residues. The CDR3 sequence is CASSQVSLGQGNTEAFF. In nucleotides, the CDR3 is TGCGCCAGCAGCCAAGTTAGTTTAGGACAGGGAAACACTGAAGCTTTCTTT.

The chain recombines TRBV11-3 with TRBJ2-1, with D tentatively TRBD1 (5 bases). Germline-derived CDR1 and CDR2 are SGHNT and YENEEA. V lost 5 bases and J 1 base, leaving 6 bases between the germline ends. This CDR3 has 13 residues. The CDR3 DNA follows: TGTGCCAGCAGCGGGGCGTCCTACAATGAGCAGTTCTTC. The encoded protein is CASSGASYNEQFF.

The rearrangement uses TRBV4-2 and TRBJ2-1; TRBD1 aligns across 9 bases. This CDR3 is 16 amino acids long. The V gene end was trimmed by 0 bases and the J gene end by 7 bases; junction bases not matched to a gene: 7. Germline V gene sequence: CDR1 LGHNA, CDR2 YNFKEQ. The CDR3 DNA is TGTGCCAGCAGCCAAGATGGGACAGGGAGCTGGAATGAGCAGTTCTTC. This translates into CASSQDGTGSWNEQFF.

DNA for the CDR3: TGCGCCAGCAGCTTGGGAGTTGCGGGCGTAGATACGCAGTATTTT. It yields the protein CASSLGVAGVDTQYF. This sequence joins TRBV5-1 and TRBJ2-3, with TRBD2 as a possible D gene (5 bases). The CDR3 has 15 residues. The V gene lost 0 bases and the J gene lost 5 bases, with 13 bases spanning the gap. Per the germline V gene, CDR1 is SGHRS and CDR2 is YFSETQ.

For the CDR3, the DNA is TGTGCCAGCAGCTTAAGGACTAGCGGTAGGGATACGCAGTATTTT. Protein product: CASSLRTSGRDTQYF. The chain employs TRBV7-3 and TRBJ2-3; 10 bases are shared with TRBD2. The CDR3 runs to 15 residues. J gave up 6 bases and V 1 base, and 4 bases lay outside the gene matches. Germline lookup yields CDR1 SGHTA and CDR2 FQGTGA.

The chain links TRBV7-8 to TRBJ2-5; possibly TRBD1 for D (5 bases). The CDR3 consists of 14 residues. Germline-derived CDR1 and CDR2 are SGHVS and FQNEAQ. Trimming cost V 5 bases and J 0 bases, with 10 bases left between them. Here the CDR3 DNA reads TGTGCCAGCAGCCTCCGACAGAACCAAGAGACCCAGTACTTC. Residues: CASSLRQNQETQYF.

V gene TRBV5-1 combines with J gene TRBJ2-4, with a possible D match to TRBD1 (6 bases). Per germline, CDR1 SGHRS and CDR2 YFSETQ. Trimming took off 4 bases at V and 11 bases at J, with 25 bases between the two ends. The CDR3 covers 16 residues. The CDR3 DNA sequence: TGCGCCAGCAGCAACCGGGAAGACCTCTCCGCAGGGGTTCAGTACTTC. Protein product: CASSNREDLSAGVQYF.

The chain joins TRBV9 to TRBJ2-2; tentatively, D is TRBD1 (5 bases). V shed 3 bases and J shed 1 base, with 13 bases lying between them. CDR3 length equals 16 residues. Looked up from germline, CDR1 is SGDLS and CDR2 is YYNGEE. The DNA of the CDR3 is TGTGCCAGCAGCGCCCCAGGGCAGGGGAACACCGGGGAGCTGTTTTTT. This codes for CASSAPGQGNTGELFF.

The V and J genes are TRBV4-3 and TRBJ1-1; D is unresolved. CDR1 is LGHNA, CDR2 YSLEER, per germline. Between the trimmed V and J ends, which lost 1 base and 3 bases, there was a span of 9 bases. The CDR3 covers 14 residues. The CDR3 DNA is TGCGCCAGCAGCCAAGTGAACAGCCACACTGAAGCTTTCTTT. Translated, it gives CASSQVNSHTEAFF.

The table lists this clone with a few counts. The chain combines TRBV6-4 with TRBJ2-1; TRBD1 matches 9 bases. The CDR3 has 15 amino acids. CDR1 and CDR2 from the germline V gene are MRHNA and SNTAGT. Trimming removed 4 bases from V and 3 bases from J; junction bases left unmatched: 4. CDR3 DNA sequence: TGTGCCAGCAGTGCGGAGGGACAGGGCTACAATGAGCAGTTCTTC. It translates to CASSAEGQGYNEQFF.

This clone turned up a few times. This chain connects TRBV5-8 to TRBJ2-1; 7 bases line up with TRBD2. This CDR3 has 15 residues. The germline V gene has CDR1 SGHTS and CDR2 YDEGEE. V was pared by 3 bases and J by 1 base, with 4 bases of the junction left unmatched. In nucleotides, the CDR3 is TGTGCCAGCAGCTCAGCGGGATTTTCCTACAATGAGCAGTTCTTC. Translated, it gives CASSSAGFSYNEQFF.